This is a list of T cell receptor beta chains from one sample in a study of cytomegalovirus exposure and HLA in healthy donors. Data came from immunoSEQ multiplex PCR; TCRdb stores just in-frame clones and leaves some out. The data hold hundreds of thousands of clones, with around four fifths observed a single time. The sample comprised PBMCs. These receptors originate from a woman aged 40 to 50 in good health and CMV-seronegative. The CDR3 runs from the conserved cysteine through the conserved F or W. The order of the fields is D gene, V gene, clone size, J gene, CDR3 DNA, CDR3 protein. D genes are given only for firm matches. Only part of the rows carry a size: once, few, many, or a class if the clone is expanded.

D: TRBD1
V: TRBV7-9
size: -
J: TRBJ2-1
DNA: TGTGCCAACGGGACAGGGGGCGACTACAATGAGCAGTTCTTC
CDR3: CANGTGGDYNEQFF

D: -
V: TRBV5-1
size: -
J: TRBJ1-2
DNA: TGCGCCAGCAGCTTACAGGGCTATGGCTACACCTTC
CDR3: CASSLQGYGYTF

D: -
V: TRBV6-1
size: -
J: TRBJ1-3
DNA: TGTGCCAGCAGGCTCATGAGCTCTGGAAACACCATATATTTT
CDR3: CASRLMSSGNTIYF

D: -
V: TRBV19
size: once
J: TRBJ2-7
DNA: TGTGCCAGTAGTATAGACCCCGGTCTCTCCTACGAGCAGTACTTC
CDR3: CASSIDPGLSYEQYF

D: TRBD1
V: TRBV28
size: few
J: TRBJ2-7
DNA: TGTGCCACAGACAGGGTGGCTATCCACGAGCAGTACTTC
CDR3: CATDRVAIHEQYF

D: -
V: TRBV6-1
size: -
J: TRBJ2-5
DNA: TGTGCCAGCAGGAACTTTCAAGAGACCCAGTACTTC
CDR3: CASRNFQETQYF

D: TRBD2
V: TRBV18
size: -
J: TRBJ2-3
DNA: TGTGCCAGCTCACCACGGAGCGGGGGGATCACAGATACGCAGTATTTT
CDR3: CASSPRSGGITDTQYF

D: TRBD1
V: TRBV29-1
size: -
J: TRBJ1-1
DNA: TGCAGCGCTCGGGACAGGGGGCTTTCTGAAGCTTTCTTT
CDR3: CSARDRGLSEAFF

D: -
V: TRBV7-9
size: -
J: TRBJ1-2
DNA: TGTGCCAGCAGCTCGGACTTCTCGTCTGGCTACACCTTC
CDR3: CASSSDFSSGYTF

D: -
V: TRBV5-1
size: -
J: TRBJ2-7
DNA: TGCGCCAGCAGCTTGGGACTCACAACCTACGAGCAGTACTTC
CDR3: CASSLGLTTYEQYF

D: -
V: TRBV4-2
size: -
J: TRBJ1-1
DNA: TGTGCCAGCAGCCAGCAGGGGACTGAAGCTTTCTTT
CDR3: CASSQQGTEAFF

D: -
V: TRBV7-6
size: -
J: TRBJ2-5
DNA: TGTGCCAGCAGCTTGGGCAGGGGGGTGATCGAGACCCAGTACTTC
CDR3: CASSLGRGVIETQYF

D: -
V: TRBV11-2
size: -
J: TRBJ1-1
DNA: TGTGCCAGCAGCCCACCCCTGGGGGCGTTCATGAACACTGAAGCTTTCTTT
CDR3: CASSPPLGAFMNTEAFF

D: TRBD1
V: TRBV9
size: once
J: TRBJ2-1
DNA: TGTGCCAGCAGCGCAGGACAGGGTGTGCGGAATGAGCAGTTCTTC
CDR3: CASSAGQGVRNEQFF

D: -
V: TRBV7-9
size: -
J: TRBJ2-1
DNA: TGTGCCAGCAGCTTAATAGGGGCTGAGCAGTTCTTC
CDR3: CASSLIGAEQFF

D: -
V: TRBV19
size: few
J: TRBJ1-1
DNA: TGTGCCAGTAGTCCCCGGGACGGGAGATGGAACACTGAAGCTTTCTTT
CDR3: CASSPRDGRWNTEAFF

D: TRBD2
V: TRBV7-9
size: -
J: TRBJ2-3
DNA: TGTGCCAGCAGCCTAAGCGGGGAGGCGATAATTACGCAGTATTTT
CDR3: CASSLSGEAIITQYF

D: -
V: TRBV7-2
size: -
J: TRBJ1-1
DNA: TGTGCCAGCAGCTTAGTGTTTCAGGGGTATGACACTGAAGCTTTCTTT
CDR3: CASSLVFQGYDTEAFF

D: TRBD1
V: TRBV5-6
size: -
J: TRBJ1-1
DNA: TGTGCCAGCGGGATGACAGGGGCCACTGAAGCTTTCTTT
CDR3: CASGMTGATEAFF

D: -
V: TRBV11-2
size: -
J: TRBJ1-3
DNA: TGTGCCAGCAGCTTAGTGGGGCCGGGAAACACCATATATTTT
CDR3: CASSLVGPGNTIYF

D: -
V: TRBV7-9
size: -
J: TRBJ1-2
DNA: TGTGCCAGCAGCTTAGCTGGGGGCAGGGATGGCTACACCTTC
CDR3: CASSLAGGRDGYTF

D: -
V: TRBV19
size: once
J: TRBJ2-2
DNA: TGTGCCAGTACAATCGAAATAGCCACCGGGGAGCTGTTTTTT
CDR3: CASTIEIATGELFF

D: -
V: TRBV29-1
size: -
J: TRBJ1-5
DNA: TGCAGCGCTAAACGGGGGGCGGATCAGCCCCAGCATTTT
CDR3: CSAKRGADQPQHF

D: -
V: TRBV7-2
size: -
J: TRBJ1-2
DNA: TGTGCCAGCAGCTTAGTGGGGGGAAAGAATTCCTATGGCTACACCTTC
CDR3: CASSLVGGKNSYGYTF

D: TRBD1
V: TRBV19
size: -
J: TRBJ1-5
DNA: TGTGCCAGTAGTATAGCTTGGGGCAGGGGGCCTCATAGCAATCAGCCCCAGCATTTT
CDR3: CASSIAWGRGPHSNQPQHF

D: TRBD1
V: TRBV19
size: -
J: TRBJ1-2
DNA: TGTGCCAGTAGCATGACAGGGGATAGGGGCTACACCTTC
CDR3: CASSMTGDRGYTF

D: -
V: TRBV7-2
size: few
J: TRBJ1-4
DNA: TGTGCCAGCAGCTTAGATTTTGGTAGTGAAAAACTGTTTTTT
CDR3: CASSLDFGSEKLFF

D: TRBD1
V: TRBV7-3
size: -
J: TRBJ1-1
DNA: TGTGCCAGCAGCCCCGGGACAGGGGTTTCTGAAGCTTTCTTT
CDR3: CASSPGTGVSEAFF

D: -
V: TRBV7-9
size: few
J: TRBJ1-1
DNA: TGTGCCAGCAGCTTCCCTACAGGTTTGGACACTGAAGCTTTCTTT
CDR3: CASSFPTGLDTEAFF

D: -
V: TRBV7-3
size: -
J: TRBJ2-3
DNA: TGTGCCAGCAGCCCTAGACCGGGGGGCGGCCCAGATACGCAGTATTTT
CDR3: CASSPRPGGGPDTQYF

D: TRBD1
V: TRBV6-1
size: -
J: TRBJ1-1
DNA: TGTGCCAGCAGTGGGACAGGGAGTACTGAAGCTTTCTTT
CDR3: CASSGTGSTEAFF

D: TRBD2
V: TRBV4-2
size: -
J: TRBJ2-1
DNA: TGTGCCAGCAGCCAAGAACTAGCGGGGGCCTACAATGAGCAGTTCTTC
CDR3: CASSQELAGAYNEQFF

D: -
V: TRBV4-2
size: -
J: TRBJ1-3
DNA: TGTGCCAGCAGCCAAGATCGGACAGTCTCTGGAAACACCATATATTTT
CDR3: CASSQDRTVSGNTIYF

D: -
V: TRBV7-6
size: -
J: TRBJ2-7
DNA: TGTGCCAGCAGCTTAGGGTCAGGAAGCTTCGACGAGCAGTACTTC
CDR3: CASSLGSGSFDEQYF

D: TRBD1
V: TRBV7-3
size: -
J: TRBJ2-5
DNA: TGTGCCAGCAGCTCGACACAGGGGGCGCCATTCCAGTACTTC
CDR3: CASSSTQGAPFQYF

D: -
V: TRBV5-4
size: -
J: TRBJ1-5
DNA: TGTGCCAGCAGCTTAGGGGTAGGTCAGCCCCAGCATTTT
CDR3: CASSLGVGQPQHF

D: -
V: TRBV11-2
size: -
J: TRBJ2-3
DNA: TGTGCCAGCAGCCTGGTAGTGGGCCGCACAGATACGCAGTATTTT
CDR3: CASSLVVGRTDTQYF

D: TRBD1
V: TRBV7-8
size: -
J: TRBJ1-1
DNA: TGTGCCAGCAGCTACTTCCGGGACAGAAACACTGAAGCTTTCTTT
CDR3: CASSYFRDRNTEAFF

D: TRBD1
V: TRBV30
size: -
J: TRBJ2-1
DNA: TGTGCCTGGAAGGGCTTTGGACAGGCCTCAAGGAATGAGCAGTTCTTC
CDR3: CAWKGFGQASRNEQFF

D: TRBD1
V: TRBV19
size: -
J: TRBJ2-7
DNA: TGTGCCAGTAGTGTGGACAGGGCCCCAGGGGGCAAGCAGTACTTC
CDR3: CASSVDRAPGGKQYF

D: -
V: TRBV9
size: once
J: TRBJ1-1
DNA: TGTGCCAGCAGCGAGACGGGGAATTCGGAAGCTTTCTTT
CDR3: CASSETGNSEAFF

D: -
V: TRBV6-6
size: few
J: TRBJ1-3
DNA: TGTGCCAGCAGGAGTCGGCACCTGGAGGGAAACACCATATATTTT
CDR3: CASRSRHLEGNTIYF

D: TRBD1
V: TRBV7-9
size: -
J: TRBJ2-7
DNA: TGTGCCAGCAGCGGGGGACAGTCCTTAGTCTACGAGCAGTACTTC
CDR3: CASSGGQSLVYEQYF

D: -
V: TRBV5-6
size: few
J: TRBJ1-1
DNA: TGTGCCAGCAGGACAGTTATGAACACTGAAGCTTTCTTT
CDR3: CASRTVMNTEAFF

D: -
V: TRBV5-4
size: few
J: TRBJ2-1
DNA: TGTGCCAGCAGCTTGGGGCCGGGAGACCAAGTGCAAAACAATGAGCAGTTCTTC
CDR3: CASSLGPGDQVQNNEQFF

D: TRBD2
V: TRBV2
size: -
J: TRBJ2-1
DNA: TGTGCCAGCAGTGAACGCGGGGGAATATACAATGAGCAGTTCTTC
CDR3: CASSERGGIYNEQFF

D: TRBD1
V: TRBV11-3
size: -
J: TRBJ1-5
DNA: TGTGCCAGCAGGCAGGGGGCGCGGGATCAGCCCCAGCATTTT
CDR3: CASRQGARDQPQHF

D: -
V: TRBV27
size: -
J: TRBJ1-2
DNA: TGTGCCAGCAGTTTTACTCCAGGCTTTTATGGCTACACCTTC
CDR3: CASSFTPGFYGYTF

D: -
V: TRBV6-5
size: -
J: TRBJ2-7
DNA: TGTGCCAGCAGCTGGGGGCCCACCTACGAGCAGTACTTC
CDR3: CASSWGPTYEQYF

D: TRBD1
V: TRBV4-2
size: -
J: TRBJ1-3
DNA: TGTGCCAGCAGCCAAGATTTCAGGGGGCTCTCTGGAAACACCATATATTTT
CDR3: CASSQDFRGLSGNTIYF

D: -
V: TRBV5-1
size: -
J: TRBJ2-7
DNA: TGCGCCAGCAGCCTGGAGGGGGGGATGTACGAGCAGTACTTC
CDR3: CASSLEGGMYEQYF

D: TRBD1
V: TRBV10-2
size: -
J: TRBJ1-1
DNA: TGCGCCAGCAGTGAGCAGGGGGCGCGTGAAGCTTTCTTT
CDR3: CASSEQGAREAFF

D: -
V: TRBV6-5
size: -
J: TRBJ2-7
DNA: TGTGCCAGCAGCAATGGGGTAGGGGCCCACTACGAGCAGTACTTC
CDR3: CASSNGVGAHYEQYF